The 27 T cell receptor beta chains given below trace back to one sample, sequenced in a study of T cells after posttransplantation cyclophosphamide. Libraries were prepared by immunoSEQ multiplex PCR; TCRdb keeps only in-frame clonotypes and omits some of them. This sample yields 45,000 to 65,000 clones, of which approximately 94% are seen a single time; around 3% belongs to the top ten. The source material was PBMCs. All receptors derive from a woman under 40 in good health and a related stem cell transplant donor.

The chain employs TRBV7-2 and TRBJ1-5; D unresolved. Germline V gene lookup returns CDR1 SGHTA and CDR2 FQGNSA. V was pared by 5 bases and J by 4 bases, with 12 bases between. The CDR3 has 14 residues. The chain's CDR3 is CASSLKTGNQPQHF. DNA for the CDR3: TGTGCCAGCAGCCTCAAAACGGGAAATCAGCCCCAGCATTTT.

The V call is TRBV7-2, the J call TRBJ2-3, with TRBD1 matching over 9 bases. Germline trimming cut 2 bases from V and 4 bases from J; bases unmatched to any gene: 7. Germline V gives CDR1 SGHTA, CDR2 FQGNSA. CDR3 length: 16 amino acids. In DNA form, the CDR3 reads TGTGCCAGCAGCTTAATGGGACAGGGTGGGCCAGATACGCAGTATTTT. Its protein is CASSLMGQGGPDTQYF.

V and J are TRBV7-2 and TRBJ1-5, with 9 bases identical to TRBD1. The V gene's germline CDR1 is SGHTA and CDR2 FQGNSA. The CDR3 has 15 residues. With 1 base clipped from V and 6 bases from J, the junction kept 4 bases outside the gene matches. This CDR3 is CASSLETGGGQPQHF. CDR3 in DNA: TGTGCCAGCAGCTTAGAAACAGGGGGCGGTCAGCCCCAGCATTTT.

The chain is built from TRBV7-9 and TRBJ1-1; possible D gene TRBD1, 6 bases. Germline V gives CDR1 SEHNR, CDR2 FQNEAQ (reference sequence). Trimming pared 5 bases from V and 2 bases from J, leaving 21 bases between. CDR3 length: 17 residues. The CDR3 sequence is CASSPPPSGQPNTEAFF. As DNA, the CDR3 is TGTGCCAGCAGCCCCCCCCCGTCCGGACAGCCAAACACTGAAGCTTTCTTT.

Here the CDR3 DNA reads TGTGCCAGCAGTGCGAATCAGCCCCAGCATTTT. It specifies CASSANQPQHF. The chain employs TRBV28 and TRBJ1-5, with unresolved D. Trimming stripped 5 bases from V and 4 bases from J, with 3 bases between. Germline-derived CDR1 and CDR2 are MDHEN and SYDVKM. CDR3 length: 11 amino acids.

The chain combines TRBV5-1 with TRBJ2-7, with a possible D match to TRBD1 (6 bases). The CDR3 length is 15 residues. Germline CDR1 and CDR2: SGHRS and YFSETQ. V shed 0 bases and J shed 5 bases, with 15 bases lying between them. DNA of the CDR3: TGCGCCAGCAGCTTGGTTGCAGGGGAAAGCGACGAGCAGTACTTC. Its protein is CASSLVAGESDEQYF.

Only one count was recorded for this clone. The chain has TRBV27 and TRBJ1-3; D not certain. Germline CDR1 and CDR2: MNHEY and SMNVEV (reference sequence). The germline V and J ends were trimmed by 5 bases and 0 bases, with 8 bases remaining between them. The CDR3 is 14 residues long. CDR3 region: CASSRLSSGNTIYF. Here the CDR3 DNA reads TGTGCCAGCAGTCGCTTGAGCTCTGGAAACACCATATATTTT.

This chain uses TRBV15 with TRBJ1-2, with 9 bases matching TRBD1. V lost 1 base, J lost 7 bases, and 7 bases stayed unmatched. From germline, CDR1 is LNHNV and CDR2 YYDKDF (reference sequence). The length of the CDR3 is 15 residues. CDR3 region: CATSRGGTGWVGYTF. DNA of the CDR3: TGTGCCACCAGCAGAGGAGGGACAGGGTGGGTTGGCTACACCTTC.

The chain recombines TRBV5-5 with TRBJ1-6, with D possibly matching TRBD1 (6 bases). The V and J ends lost 4 bases and 2 bases respectively, with 13 bases between them. The CDR3 contains 16 residues. The germline CDR1 and CDR2 sequences are SGHKS and YYEKEE (reference sequence). CDR3 region: CASSPPGDPYNSPLHF. CDR3 DNA: TGTGCCAGCAGCCCTCCAGGGGACCCCTATAATTCACCCCTCCACTTT.

In the case of this clone: Other DNA sequences of this sample code for an identical CDR3. The chain has TRBV10-1 and TRBJ2-1, with 7 bases matching TRBD1. Germline V CDR1 and CDR2: WNHNN, SYGVQD (reference sequence). CDR3 length: 12 amino acids. The J segment lost 16 bases and the V segment lost 6 bases, leaving 12 bases of the junction unmatched. The CDR3 DNA follows: TGCGCCAGCAGGTTTGCGAAAAGGGGGCAATTCTTC. This sequence encodes CASRFAKRGQFF.

V gene TRBV19 combines with J gene TRBJ1-5, with 7 bases that match TRBD1. The CDR3 has 14 amino acids. The junction had 7 bases not matched to a gene; V was cut back by 5 bases and J by 6 bases. CDR1 is LNHDA, CDR2 SQIVND, per germline (reference sequence). In nucleotides, the CDR3 is TGTGCCAGTAGTCCGAGGGACAGTACTCAGCCCCAGCATTTT. It codes for CASSPRDSTQPQHF.

The V call is TRBV10-1, the J call TRBJ2-7; a possible D gene is TRBD2 (6 bases). Trimming pared 8 bases from V and 5 bases from J, leaving 10 bases between. The germline V gene has CDR1 WNHNN and CDR2 SYGVQD (reference sequence). The CDR3 totals 11 residues. Here the CDR3 reads CASGRGNEQYF. The CDR3 region has the DNA TGCGCCAGCGGCCGGGGGAACGAGCAGTACTTC.

The chain recombines TRBV4-2 with TRBJ2-3, with TRBD2 as a possible D gene (6 bases). Trimming removed 0 bases at V and 9 bases at J, with 13 bases between. This CDR3 is 14 amino acids long. Per germline, CDR1 LGHNA and CDR2 YNFKEQ. The CDR3 region is CASSQDSSGGTQYF. As DNA, the CDR3 is TGTGCCAGCAGCCAAGATTCGAGCGGAGGGACGCAGTATTTT.

J is TRBJ2-1 and V is TRBV6-1, with TRBD2 matching 7 bases. Trimming cost V 11 bases and J 2 bases; bases outside gene matches: 9. CDR1 and CDR2 (germline): MNHNS, SASEGT. This CDR3 has 14 residues. CDR3 bases: TGTGCCGGCGGGAGCGGTCTAACCTACAATGAGCAGTTCTTC. Translated: CAGGSGLTYNEQFF.

This chain joins TRBV4-3 and TRBJ1-5; no clear D gene. Germline V gene sequence: CDR1 LGHNA, CDR2 YSLEER. V was cut by 1 base and J by 6 bases, with 10 bases left in between. CDR3 length: 14 amino acids. The CDR3 reads CASSQVAGGQPQHF. As DNA, the CDR3 is TGCGCCAGCAGCCAAGTGGCAGGTGGTCAGCCCCAGCATTTT.

The chain employs TRBV7-9 and TRBJ2-5, with 7 bases that match TRBD2. Germline CDR1 and CDR2: SEHNR and FQNEAQ (reference sequence). This CDR3 is built from 13 residues. The CDR3 loop reads CTCQRGREETQYF. CDR3 nucleotide sequence: TGTACGTGCCAGCGGGGCCGGGAGGAGACCCAGTACTTC.

The chain is built from TRBV5-4 and TRBJ1-4, with 10 bases fitting TRBD1. V was pared by 1 base and J by 8 bases, with 11 bases of the junction left unmatched. The germline gives CDR1 SGHNT, CDR2 YYREEE (reference sequence). The length of the CDR3 is 17 residues. The CDR3 nucleotides are TGTGCCAGCAGCTTGACCGGACAGGGGGGTACGGGAGAAAAACTGTTTTTT. Encoded protein: CASSLTGQGGTGEKLFF.

The V gene is TRBV7-6, the J gene TRBJ1-2; the D is unclear. With 4 bases removed from V and 9 bases from J, the gap between germline ends came to 12 bases. The germline CDR1 and CDR2 sequences are SGHVS and FNYEAQ. The CDR3 is 12 residues long. CDR3 amino acids: CASSSEGGRYTF. Written as DNA, the CDR3 is TGTGCCAGCAGCTCAGAGGGTGGGCGCTACACCTTC.

The rearrangement links TRBV27 to TRBJ1-1; 9 positions agree with TRBD1. The CDR3 is made up of 16 amino acids. Germline-derived CDR1 and CDR2 are MNHEY and SMNVEV (reference sequence). Trimming removed 2 bases from V and 1 base from J; junction bases left unmatched: 5. The CDR3 region has the DNA TGTGCCAGCAGTTTAACAGGGGGCATTTGGAACACTGAAGCTTTCTTT. It codes for CASSLTGGIWNTEAFF.

V gene TRBV30 combines with J gene TRBJ1-2, with D possibly TRBD1 on 5 matching bases. Germline V gives CDR1 GTSNPN, CDR2 SVGIG (reference sequence). The V end lost 3 bases, the J end lost 8 bases, and 16 bases lay between the germline ends. The CDR3 length is 13 residues. The CDR3 DNA sequence: TGTGCCTGGAGCTTCGAGGGGACTCGGGGCTACACCTTC. Residues: CAWSFEGTRGYTF.

This chain links TRBV10-3 with TRBJ2-2, with 11 bases lining up with TRBD2. V shed 7 bases and J 2 bases; nucleotides not matched to a gene: 6. The CDR3 is 16 residues long. Germline lookup yields CDR1 ENHRY and CDR2 SYGVKD. CDR3 nucleotide sequence: TGTGCCATCAAGGCTAGCGGGGGGACAAACACCGGGGAGCTGTTTTTT. Translating gives CAIKASGGTNTGELFF.

The chain combines TRBV19 with TRBJ1-1; 8 bases map to TRBD1. V lost 6 bases and J lost 0; bases outside the gene matches: 3. The CDR3 is 14 amino acids. Germline V lookup: CDR1 LNHDA, CDR2 SQIVND (reference sequence). CDR3 amino acids: CASSGQGMNTEAFF. CDR3 coding DNA: TGTGCCAGTAGCGGACAGGGAATGAACACTGAAGCTTTCTTT. Based on the CDR3 plus reference TRBV19 and TRBJ1-1, the full variable domain is DGGITQSPKYLFRKEGQNVTLSCEQNLNHDAMYWYRQDPGQGLRLIYYSQIVNDFQKGDIAEGYSVSREKKESFPLTVTSAQKNPTAFYLCASSGQGMNTEAFFGQGTRLTVV.

This clone has only one observation. The rearrangement links TRBV7-3 to TRBJ2-1; 8 bases map to TRBD2. Germline-derived CDR1 and CDR2 are SGHTA and FQGTGA. CDR3 length equals 15 residues. After removal of 2 bases from V and 6 bases from J, the junction contained 6 bases not matched to a gene. CDR3 in DNA: TGTGCCAGCAGCTTATCGGGGGGGCCCCTCAATGAGCAGTTCTTC. It specifies CASSLSGGPLNEQFF.

In this sample, this clone turned up once. The CDR3 spells CAIRTSGGAMDTQYF. The CDR3 DNA follows: TGTGCCATCAGGACTAGCGGGGGGGCCATGGATACGCAGTATTTT. The chain couples TRBV10-3 to TRBJ2-3, with TRBD2 matching over 14 bases. The CDR3 length is 15 residues. Trimming cost V 6 bases and J 6 bases; bases outside gene matches: 5. Germline loops: CDR1 ENHRY, CDR2 SYGVKD.

This clone was seen a single time. The rearrangement links TRBV7-6 to TRBJ1-1; no definite D call. CDR1 SGHVS and CDR2 FNYEAQ come from the germline V gene. V lost 5 bases and J lost 0, with 13 bases in between. The CDR3 length is 15 residues. The CDR3: CASSPGGRMNTEAFF. CDR3 DNA: TGTGCCAGCAGCCCGGGAGGGAGGATGAACACTGAAGCTTTCTTT.

The gene calls are TRBV15 and TRBJ2-6, with D possibly TRBD2 on 5 matching bases. The CDR3 sequence is 17 residues long. From germline, CDR1 is LNHNV and CDR2 YYDKDF (reference sequence). The germline V and J ends were trimmed by 1 base and 1 base, with 11 bases remaining between them. CDR3 amino acids: CATSRGGRRSGANVLTF. CDR3 in DNA: TGTGCCACCAGCAGAGGAGGCAGGAGGTCTGGGGCCAACGTCCTGACTTTC.

V and J are TRBV7-2 and TRBJ2-5, with a possible D match to TRBD2 (7 bases). From germline, CDR1 is SGHTA and CDR2 FQGNSA. Trimming stripped 3 bases from V and 2 bases from J, with 13 bases between. This CDR3 spans 15 amino acids. CDR3 region: CASSFDRGAQETQYF. Written as DNA, the CDR3 is TGTGCCAGCAGCTTCGATCGGGGGGCACAAGAGACCCAGTACTTC. Full variable domain (outside the CDR3, taken from reference TRBV7-2 and TRBJ2-5): GAGVSQSPSNKVTEKGKDVELRCDPISGHTALYWYRQSLGQGLEFLIYFQGNSAPDKSGLPSDRFSAERTGGSVSTLTIQRTQQEDSAVYLCASSFDRGAQETQYFGPGTRLLVL.